Listed below are T cell receptor beta chains from one sample, sequenced in a study of T cell repertoires in cytomegalovirus infection. TCRdb called the reads again in MiXCR, with one record for every CDR3 protein. The sample lists roughly 500,000 distinct CDR3 sequences, more than 30% occurring once. Their recognized antigens are unknown. The sample here was cultured PBMCs, taken from culture after CMV antigen stimulation. All receptors come from a human donor in good health (CMV status not recorded). Some clones in this sample may be carry-over from other donors' samples. Each CDR3 is given with its conserved first and last residue. Fields, in order: V gene, clone size, J gene, D gene, CDR3 protein, CDR3 DNA. D genes are given only for firm matches. Part of the rows lack a size; the others show once, few, many or a class for expanded clones.

V: TRBV5-8; size: .; J: TRBJ2-2; D: TRBD1; CDR3: CASSTGARLTGELFF; DNA: TGTGCCAGCAGCACAGGGGCGCGCCTTACCGGGGAGCTGTTTTTT
V: TRBV10-3; size: few; J: TRBJ1-2; D: TRBD1; CDR3: CAIRATGEGYGYTF; DNA: TGTGCCATCAGAGCGACAGGGGAGGGCTATGGCTACACCTTC
V: TRBV20-1; size: .; J: TRBJ2-5; D: TRBD1; CDR3: CSGRQGQETQYF; DNA: TGCAGTGGCCGACAGGGTCAAGAGACCCAGTACTTC
V: TRBV11-3; size: many; J: TRBJ1-2; D: .; CDR3: CASSSDLRDGYGYTF; DNA: TGTGCCAGCAGCTCGGACTTACGGGACGGCTATGGCTACACCTTC
V: TRBV7-8; size: few; J: TRBJ2-6; D: .; CDR3: CASSRTESGANVLTF; DNA: TGTGCCAGCAGCAGGACAGAGTCTGGGGCCAACGTCCTGACTTTC
V: TRBV5-1; size: .; J: TRBJ2-6; D: TRBD2; CDR3: CASSQTSGSYSGANVLTF; DNA: TGCGCCAGCAGCCAGACTAGCGGGAGCTACTCTGGGGCCAACGTCCTGACTTTC
V: TRBV11-2; size: .; J: TRBJ2-1; D: TRBD2; CDR3: CASSLGRLAGGRQFF; DNA: TGTGCCAGCAGCTTAGGCCGGCTAGCGGGAGGACGGCAGTTCTTC
V: TRBV7-8; size: many; J: TRBJ2-1; D: .; CDR3: CASSLERLALYNEQFF; DNA: TGTGCCAGCAGCTTAGAACGGCTAGCCCTCTACAATGAGCAGTTCTTC
V: TRBV3-1; size: .; J: TRBJ2-3; D: .; CDR3: CASSQGGGGSGTDTQYF; DNA: TGTGCCAGCAGCCAAGGCGGGGGCGGGAGTGGCACAGATACGCAGTATTTT
V: TRBV29-1; size: once; J: TRBJ1-1; D: .; CDR3: CSVEDPVIAFF; DNA: TGCAGCGTTGAAGATCCGGTGATAGCTTTCTTT
V: TRBV15; size: few; J: TRBJ1-2; D: .; CDR3: CATSRDPDQDNYGYTF; DNA: TGTGCCACCAGCAGAGATCCCGACCAAGATAACTATGGCTACACCTTC
V: TRBV7-9; size: .; J: TRBJ2-3; D: TRBD1; CDR3: CASSHFRTGSTDTQYF; DNA: TGTGCCAGCAGCCACTTCCGGACAGGAAGCACAGATACGCAGTATTTT
V: TRBV6-2/TRBV6-3; size: many; J: TRBJ2-2; D: .; CDR3: CATRRGGTTNTGELFF; DNA: TGTGCCACGCGTAGGGGGGGGACGACCAACACCGGGGAGCTGTTTTTT
V: TRBV20-1; size: .; J: TRBJ1-2; D: .; CDR3: CSAVSGTNYGYTF; DNA: TGCAGTGCTGTCTCCGGGACAAATTATGGCTACACCTTC
V: TRBV9; size: .; J: TRBJ2-1; D: TRBD1; CDR3: CASSEGSGTGAYNEQFF; DNA: TGTGCCAGCAGCGAAGGGTCCGGGACAGGGGCCTACAATGAGCAGTTCTTC
V: TRBV4-3; size: .; J: TRBJ1-1; D: TRBD1; CDR3: CASSLRQGAEAFF; DNA: TGCGCCAGCAGCCTACGACAGGGGGCTGAAGCTTTCTTT